The next 26 T cell receptor beta chains were all read from a single sample in a study of blood T cell repertoires in COVID-19. The data were produced by immunoSEQ multiplex PCR, yet TCRdb's version contains in-frame clones alone and is incomplete. The sample consists of approximately 140,000 clones, approximately 81% of them appearing once. Sequencing was performed on peripheral blood. These receptors all come from a human donor in a cohort sampled during active COVID-19.

V and J are TRBV5-1 and TRBJ2-7; 7 bases are a match to TRBD1. Trimming removed 3 bases from V and 5 bases from J; junction bases left unmatched: 8. CDR1 is SGHRS, CDR2 YFSETQ, per germline. The CDR3 sequence is 14 residues long. CDR3 nucleotides: TGCGCCAGCAGCTCATGGGACAGAAAGAACGAGCAGTACTTC. It is translated as CASSSWDRKNEQYF.

The V gene is TRBV11-3, the J gene TRBJ2-1; 7 bases are shared with TRBD1. The germline V gene encodes CDR1 SGHNT and CDR2 YENEEA. This CDR3 is 14 amino acids long. V was pared by 5 bases and J by 9 bases, with 10 bases of the junction left unmatched. CDR3 in DNA: TGTGCCAGCAGCCCCCAGGGGGTAGCTGGTGAGCAGTTCTTC. Its translation: CASSPQGVAGEQFF.

CDR3 residues: CASSWNSPGGSTDTQYF. CDR3 nucleotide sequence: TGCGCCAGCAGCTGGAACTCCCCCGGGGGGAGCACAGATACGCAGTATTTT. The V gene is TRBV5-1, the J gene TRBJ2-3; 7 bases are shared with TRBD2. The CDR3 is 17 amino acids. Per the germline V gene, CDR1 is SGHRS and CDR2 is YFSETQ. V dropped 3 bases and J dropped 0; count of bases not matched to a gene: 10.

This chain uses TRBV18 with TRBJ1-2; tentative D call: TRBD1 (5 bases). Trimming cost V 2 bases and J 7 bases, with 11 bases left between them. The CDR3 loop spans 13 amino acids. Germline V gives CDR1 KGHSH, CDR2 LQKENI. CDR3 sequence: CASSPTAGGGYTF. DNA for the CDR3: TGTGCCAGCTCACCAACGGCGGGGGGTGGCTACACCTTC. Full variable domain (remainder filled in from reference TRBV18 and TRBJ1-2): NAGVMQNPRHLVRRRGQEARLRCSPMKGHSHVYWYRQLPEEGLKFMVYLQKENIIDESGMPKERFSAEFPKEGPSILRIQQVVRGDSAAYFCASSPTAGGGYTFGSGTRLTVV.

The genes are TRBV7-9 and TRBJ1-5; maybe TRBD1 (5 bases). Germline lookup yields CDR1 SEHNR and CDR2 FQNEAQ (reference sequence). CDR3 length: 15 amino acids. V was shortened by 1 base and J by 1 base, with 8 bases between the two germline ends. Written as DNA, the CDR3 is TGTGCCAGCAGCTTAGGGGGGGGGAGCAATCAGCCCCAGCATTTT. This gives the protein CASSLGGGSNQPQHF.

The V gene is TRBV5-1, the J gene TRBJ1-6, with 8 bases identical to TRBD1. Germline CDR1 is SGHRS and CDR2 is YFSETQ. Losses at the gene ends were 3 bases for V and 3 bases for J; bases not matched to a gene: 5. CDR3 length: 16 amino acids. The CDR3 DNA reads as TGCGCCAGCAGCTCCAACACAGGGGGCTATAATTCACCCCTCCACTTT. This sequence encodes CASSSNTGGYNSPLHF.

The genes are TRBV2 and TRBJ1-4; TRBD1 is a possible D gene (5 bases). V was trimmed by 6 bases and J by 8 bases, leaving 16 bases between them. The V gene's germline CDR1 is SNHLY and CDR2 FYNNEI. The CDR3 runs to 14 residues. The CDR3 sequence is CASSPQGLPEKLFF. The DNA for the CDR3 is TGTGCCAGCAGCCCCCAGGGACTTCCAGAAAAACTGTTTTTT.

Turning to this clone: The sample contains more than one DNA sequence encoding this CDR3. The chain carries TRBV20-1 and TRBJ2-7; D may be TRBD2 (7 bases). Germline V gene data show CDR1 as DFQATT and CDR2 as SNEGSKA (reference sequence). This CDR3 comprises 11 residues. The V end was cut by 3 bases, the J end by 7 bases, with 10 bases between. CDR3 region: CSARGGGEQYF. The CDR3 DNA follows: TGCAGTGCTAGGGGAGGGGGTGAGCAGTACTTC.

The CDR3 protein is CASVMDSGEQYF. The CDR3 coding sequence is TGTGCCAGCGTTATGGACTCCGGGGAGCAGTACTTC. V is TRBV7-9 and J is TRBJ2-7; D is perhaps TRBD2 (5 bases). Germline CDR1 reads SEHNR; CDR2 reads FQNEAQ (reference sequence). The CDR3 has 12 amino acids. V lost 8 bases to trimming and J lost 7 bases, with 15 bases between them.

The chain recombines TRBV27 with TRBJ1-5; 12 bases fit TRBD1. Per the germline V gene, CDR1 is MNHEY and CDR2 is SMNVEV (reference sequence). There are 17 residues in the CDR3. Unmatched junction bases numbered 12, after V lost 10 bases and J lost 2 bases. CDR3 DNA sequence: TGTGCCACCAGCAGGGACAGGGGGCGGAAGGGCAATCAGCCCCAGCATTTT. It specifies CATSRDRGRKGNQPQHF.

This chain uses TRBV5-4 with TRBJ1-1, with a tentative D call TRBD1 (6 bases). This CDR3 region has 14 residues. The V gene's germline CDR1 is SGHNT and CDR2 YYREEE (reference sequence). V was shortened by 0 bases and J by 4 bases, with 10 bases between the two germline ends. For the CDR3, the DNA is TGTGCCAGCAGCTTGGGGGGGGGCGTCACTGAAGCTTTCTTT. The encoded protein is CASSLGGGVTEAFF.

This chain joins TRBV9 and TRBJ1-3; no definite D call. The CDR3 loop spans 14 amino acids. Germline V gives CDR1 SGDLS, CDR2 YYNGEE. The germline V and J ends were trimmed by 4 bases and 4 bases, with 12 bases remaining between them. CDR3 bases: TGTGCCAGCAGCTCCGTACTAAGCGGAAACACCATATATTTT. This gives the protein CASSSVLSGNTIYF.

The CDR3 reads CASSHPPGGKNIQYF. CDR3 bases: TGTGCCAGCAGCCATCCCCCGGGGGGGAAAAACATTCAGTACTTC. The genes are TRBV14 and TRBJ2-4; 8 bases agree with TRBD2. The junction had 5 bases not matched to a gene; V was cut back by 3 bases and J by 4 bases. The CDR3 has 15 amino acids. Germline CDR1 and CDR2: SGHDN and FVKESK.

This clone was recorded once. The chain has TRBV30 and TRBJ1-5; D possibly corresponds to TRBD1 (6 bases). The CDR3 has 16 residues. Germline lookup yields CDR1 GTSNPN and CDR2 SVGIG (reference sequence). V was clipped by 2 bases and J by 9 bases, with 23 bases between them. The CDR3 coding sequence is TGTGCCTGGAGTCCGACAAGGACAGACATTCGGGGGCCCCAGCATTTT. Translated, it gives CAWSPTRTDIRGPQHF.

This chain joins TRBV4-1 and TRBJ2-5; 10 bases align to TRBD2. The CDR3 runs 16 residues. CDR1 is MGHRA and CDR2 is YSYEKL in the germline V gene. The junction had 6 bases not matched to a gene; V was cut back by 1 base and J by 4 bases. The CDR3 region is CASSQVQRGGGETQYF. The CDR3, as DNA: TGCGCCAGCAGCCAAGTTCAGCGGGGGGGCGGAGAGACCCAGTACTTC.

This chain uses TRBV5-1 with TRBJ2-7; 7 bases are a match to TRBD1. CDR1 SGHRS and CDR2 YFSETQ come from the germline V gene. This CDR3 region has 14 residues. The trim removed 0 bases at V and 3 bases at J, leaving 3 bases unmatched. The CDR3 DNA reads as TGCGCCAGCAGCTTGGAGGGGGCAAACTACGAGCAGTACTTC. Its protein is CASSLEGANYEQYF.

This chain connects TRBV2 to TRBJ2-1, with 7 bases aligning to TRBD1. This CDR3 is 14 amino acids long. Germline V gene lookup returns CDR1 SNHLY and CDR2 FYNNEI. Trimming removed 11 bases from V and 4 bases from J; junction bases left unmatched: 11. The CDR3 DNA follows: TGTGCCTCCGAGGCTTGGGGACAGTACAATGAGCAGTTCTTC. Encoded protein: CASEAWGQYNEQFF. Full variable domain (outside the CDR3, taken from reference TRBV2 and TRBJ2-1): EPEVTQTPSHQVTQMGQEVILRCVPISNHLYFYWYRQILGQKVEFLVSFYNNEISEKSEIFDDQFSVERPDGSNFTLKIRSTKLEDSAMYFCASEAWGQYNEQFFGPGTRLTVL.

The chain employs TRBV13 and TRBJ2-7; 9 bases map to TRBD1. Germline lookup yields CDR1 PRHDT and CDR2 FYEKMQ (reference sequence). With 5 bases clipped from V and 3 bases from J, the junction kept 11 bases outside the gene matches. CDR3 size: 16 residues. CDR3 loop: CASSPRRGQGVYEQYF. The CDR3 DNA is TGTGCCAGCAGCCCCCGAAGGGGACAGGGCGTCTACGAGCAGTACTTC.

CDR3 in amino acids: CASSYPGSRSGNTIYF. CDR3 in DNA: TGTGCCAGCAGTTACCCCGGCTCGAGGTCTGGAAACACCATATATTTT. The V and J genes are TRBV6-7 and TRBJ1-3; D is uncertain. Being an ORF, TRBV6-7 has a function that is uncertain. Deletions cut 2 bases from V and 1 base from J, with 12 bases between. This CDR3 is 16 amino acids long.

The rearrangement uses TRBV3-1 (or the pseudogene TRBV3-2) and TRBJ1-1, with a possible D match to TRBD1 (6 bases). In germline, CDR1 is LGHDT, CDR2 YNNKEL (reference sequence). The CDR3 length is 11 residues. The CDR3, as DNA: TGTGCTTCGACGGGGGGCGCTGAAGCTTTCTTT. This gives the protein CASTGGAEAFF.

This clone was detected once. The rearrangement joins TRBV27 to TRBJ2-1; D remains ambiguous. Between the trimmed V and J ends, which lost 4 bases and 8 bases, there was a span of 6 bases. The CDR3 sequence is 11 residues long. Germline loops: CDR1 MNHEY, CDR2 SMNVEV (reference sequence). The CDR3 is CASSSTDEQFF. For the CDR3, the DNA is TGTGCCAGCAGTTCAACGGATGAGCAGTTCTTC.

The V and J genes are TRBV9 and TRBJ2-7, with 8 nucleotides matching TRBD1. Germline CDR1 is SGDLS and CDR2 is YYNGEE. With V trimmed by 4 bases and J by 5 bases, 2 bases remained unmatched. This CDR3 comprises 12 residues. The DNA of the CDR3 is TGTGCCAGCAGCCCAGGGGGCGACGAGCAGTACTTC. This gives the protein CASSPGGDEQYF.

This sequence joins TRBV7-8 and TRBJ2-5; D may be TRBD1 (5 bases). The V gene's germline CDR1 is SGHVS and CDR2 FQNEAQ. V lost 1 base and J 4 bases, leaving 10 bases between the germline ends. The CDR3 loop spans 14 amino acids. The DNA of the CDR3 is TGTGCCAGCAGCTTAGAGGGGTGGGCAGAGACCCAGTACTTC. Translated: CASSLEGWAETQYF.

The chain combines TRBV10-3 with TRBJ2-5; TRBD2 matches 12 bases. The V gene end was trimmed by 4 bases and the J gene end by 2 bases; junction bases not matched to a gene: 8. The CDR3 loop spans 17 amino acids. Germline CDR1 is ENHRY and CDR2 is SYGVKD. The CDR3 spells CAISGGLAGTIQETQYF. Written as DNA, the CDR3 is TGTGCCATCAGTGGCGGACTAGCGGGGACAATACAAGAGACCCAGTACTTC.

This rearrangement joins TRBV21-1 to TRBJ1-2; TRBD1 was called by the table and not checked on the DNA. TRBV21-1 is annotated as a pseudogene. This CDR3 is built from 18 residues. The CDR3 is CASSKPHPLQGPNYGYTF. The CDR3 DNA reads as TGTGCCAGCAGCAAGCCCCACCCTCTACAGGGACCAAACTATGGCTACACCTTC.

The chain employs TRBV6-1 and TRBJ1-5; D is uncertain. The length of the CDR3 is 15 residues. Germline CDR1 MNHNS, CDR2 SASEGT. The V end lost 0 bases, the J end lost 4 bases, and 10 bases lay between the germline ends. This chain's CDR3 is CASSEARYANQPQHF. CDR3 DNA: TGTGCCAGCAGTGAAGCGCGATACGCGAATCAGCCCCAGCATTTT.